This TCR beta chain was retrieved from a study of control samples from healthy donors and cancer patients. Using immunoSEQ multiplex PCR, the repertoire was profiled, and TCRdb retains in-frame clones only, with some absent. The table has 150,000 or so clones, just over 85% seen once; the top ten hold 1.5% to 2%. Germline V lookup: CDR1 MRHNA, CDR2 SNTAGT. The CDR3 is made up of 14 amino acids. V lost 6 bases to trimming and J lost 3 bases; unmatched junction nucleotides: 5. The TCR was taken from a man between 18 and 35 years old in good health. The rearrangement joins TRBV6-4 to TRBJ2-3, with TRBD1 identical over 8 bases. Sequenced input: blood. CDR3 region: CASSPGGTTDTQYF. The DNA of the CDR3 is TGTGCCAGCAGCCCAGGGGGCACGACAGATACGCAGTATTTT.